The clone carrying this T cell receptor beta chain appeared a few times. Germline and junction disagree at one end, which may indicate a read error. CDR1 and CDR2 (germline): SGHRS, YFSETQ. CDR3 length equals 15 residues. These data are taken from a study of response to subunit inactivated influenza vaccine. MiXCR, applied by TCRdb to the RT-PCR reads, yields one record per CDR3 protein. The table includes more than 450,000 distinct CDR3 sequences, roughly 12% detected once. The source was PBMCs from blood, collected on the day of vaccination. The V call is TRBV5-1, the J call TRBJ2-1; 8 bases align to TRBD2. This sequence originates from a man in his fifties who received an inactivated influenza vaccine. Here the CDR3 reads CASCAGTRRDNEQFF. CDR3 DNA: TGCGCCAGCTGCGCCGGGACTAGAAGGGACAACGAGCAGTTCTTC.